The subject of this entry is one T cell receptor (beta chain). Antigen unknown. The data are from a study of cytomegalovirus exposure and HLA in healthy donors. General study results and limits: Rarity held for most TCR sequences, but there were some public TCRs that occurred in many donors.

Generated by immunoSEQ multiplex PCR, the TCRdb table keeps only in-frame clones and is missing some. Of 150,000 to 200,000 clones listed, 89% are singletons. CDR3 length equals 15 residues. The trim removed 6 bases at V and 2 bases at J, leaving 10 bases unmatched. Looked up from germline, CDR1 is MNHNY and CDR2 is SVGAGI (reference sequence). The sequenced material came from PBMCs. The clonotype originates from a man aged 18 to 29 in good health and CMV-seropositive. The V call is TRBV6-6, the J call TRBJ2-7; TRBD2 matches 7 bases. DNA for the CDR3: TGTGCCAGCAGCCCTCGGGGGGAGGGCCCCTACGAGCAGTACTTC. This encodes CASSPRGEGPYEQYF.